What follows is one T cell receptor beta chain and its context. This record belongs to a study of blood T cell repertoires in COVID-19. Background on the study: Both acute and convalescent COVID-19 samples were obtained from the United States, Italy and Spain. Nucleic acid was either cDNA or gDNA, and it came from T cells, B-cell-depleted T cells, or PBMCs.

Profiling relied on immunoSEQ multiplex PCR, and the TCRdb table lists in-frame clones only, not all of them. The sample has about 160,000 clones; over 80% are singletons. Germline CDR1 is SQVTM and CDR2 is ANQGSEA. CDR3 length equals 13 residues. This clonotype was sampled from a woman aged 55-75 years with acute or convalescent COVID-19. The sequencing input was peripheral blood. This sequence joins TRBV29-1 and TRBJ2-5; possible D gene TRBD1, 5 bases. The CDR3 loop reads CSSADRNQETQYF. The CDR3, as DNA: TGCAGTAGTGCCGACAGAAACCAAGAGACCCAGTACTTC.